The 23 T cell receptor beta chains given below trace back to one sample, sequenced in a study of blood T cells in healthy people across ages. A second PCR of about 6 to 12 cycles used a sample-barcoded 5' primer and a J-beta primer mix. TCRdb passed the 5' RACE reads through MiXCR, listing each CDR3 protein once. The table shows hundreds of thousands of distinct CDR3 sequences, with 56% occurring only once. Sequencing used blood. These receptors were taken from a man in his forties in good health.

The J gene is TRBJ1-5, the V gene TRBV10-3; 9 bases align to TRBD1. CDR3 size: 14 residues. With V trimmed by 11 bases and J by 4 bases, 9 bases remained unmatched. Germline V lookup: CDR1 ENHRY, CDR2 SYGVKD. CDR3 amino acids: CASREQGANQPQHF. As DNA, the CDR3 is TGTGCCTCGCGGGAACAGGGGGCGAATCAGCCCCAGCATTTT.

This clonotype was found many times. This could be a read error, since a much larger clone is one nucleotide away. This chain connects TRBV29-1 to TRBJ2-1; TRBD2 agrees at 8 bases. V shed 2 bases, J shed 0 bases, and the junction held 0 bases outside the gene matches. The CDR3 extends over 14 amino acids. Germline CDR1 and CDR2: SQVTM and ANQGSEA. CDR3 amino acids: CSVESGSSYNEQFF. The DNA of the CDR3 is TGCAGCGTTGAAAGCGGGAGCTCCTACAATGAGCAGTTCTTC.

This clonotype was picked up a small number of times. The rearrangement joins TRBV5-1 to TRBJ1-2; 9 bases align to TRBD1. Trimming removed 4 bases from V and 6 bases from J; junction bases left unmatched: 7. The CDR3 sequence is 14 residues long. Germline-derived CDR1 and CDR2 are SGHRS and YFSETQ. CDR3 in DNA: TGCGCCAGCAGCCGGGACAGGGATTTGGATGGCTACACCTTC. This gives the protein CASSRDRDLDGYTF.

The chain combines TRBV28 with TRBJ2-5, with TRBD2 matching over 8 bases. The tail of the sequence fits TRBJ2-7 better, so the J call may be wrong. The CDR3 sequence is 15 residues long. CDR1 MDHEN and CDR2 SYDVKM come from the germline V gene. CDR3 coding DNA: TGTGCCAGCAGTCCATCAGCGGGAGTAAGCAACGAGCAGTACTTC. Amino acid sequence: CASSPSAGVSNEQYF.

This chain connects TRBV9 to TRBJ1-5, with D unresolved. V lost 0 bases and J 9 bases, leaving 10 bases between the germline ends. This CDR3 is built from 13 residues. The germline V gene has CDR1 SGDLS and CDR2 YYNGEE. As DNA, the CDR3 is TGTGCCAGCAGCGTAGCTCCTGAACGGCCCCAGCATTTT. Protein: CASSVAPERPQHF.

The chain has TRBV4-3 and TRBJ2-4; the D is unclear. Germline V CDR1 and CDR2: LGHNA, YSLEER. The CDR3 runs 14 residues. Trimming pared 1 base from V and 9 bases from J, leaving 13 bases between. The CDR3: CASSQVLKGSIQYF. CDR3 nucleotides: TGCGCCAGCAGCCAAGTATTAAAGGGAAGCATTCAGTACTTC.

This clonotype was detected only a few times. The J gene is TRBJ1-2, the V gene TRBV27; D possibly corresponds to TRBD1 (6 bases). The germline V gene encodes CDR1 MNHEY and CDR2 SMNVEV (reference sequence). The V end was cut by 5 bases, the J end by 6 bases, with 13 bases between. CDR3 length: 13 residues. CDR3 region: CASSVIGTHGYTF. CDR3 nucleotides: TGTGCCAGCAGTGTAATTGGGACACATGGCTACACCTTC.

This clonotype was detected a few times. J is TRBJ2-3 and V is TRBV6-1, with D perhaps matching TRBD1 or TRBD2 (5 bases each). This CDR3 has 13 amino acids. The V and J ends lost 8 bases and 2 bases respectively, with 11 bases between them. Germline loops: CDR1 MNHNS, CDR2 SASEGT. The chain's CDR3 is CASSGPPTDTQYF. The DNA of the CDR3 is TGTGCCAGCTCGGGGCCACCCACAGATACGCAGTATTTT.

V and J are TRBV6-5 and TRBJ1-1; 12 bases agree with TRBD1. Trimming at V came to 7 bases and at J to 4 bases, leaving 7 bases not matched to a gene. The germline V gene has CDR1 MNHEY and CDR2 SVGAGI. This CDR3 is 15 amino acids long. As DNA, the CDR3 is TGTGCCAGCACCGGGACAGGGGGCATGATCACTGAAGCTTTCTTT. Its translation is CASTGTGGMITEAFF.

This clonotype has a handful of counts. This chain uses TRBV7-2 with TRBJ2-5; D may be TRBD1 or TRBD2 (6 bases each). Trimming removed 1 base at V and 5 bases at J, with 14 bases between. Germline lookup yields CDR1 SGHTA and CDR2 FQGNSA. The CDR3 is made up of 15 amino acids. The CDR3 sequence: CASSLVTGAGETQYF. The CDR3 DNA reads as TGTGCCAGCAGCTTAGTGACGGGGGCGGGGGAGACCCAGTACTTC.

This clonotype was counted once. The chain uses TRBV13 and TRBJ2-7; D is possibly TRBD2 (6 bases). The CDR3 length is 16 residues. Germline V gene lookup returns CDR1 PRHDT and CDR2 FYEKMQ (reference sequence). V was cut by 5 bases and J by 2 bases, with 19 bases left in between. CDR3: CASSHGRRGSPYEQYF. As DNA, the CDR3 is TGTGCCAGCAGCCACGGTCGGAGGGGCTCTCCCTACGAGCAGTACTTC.

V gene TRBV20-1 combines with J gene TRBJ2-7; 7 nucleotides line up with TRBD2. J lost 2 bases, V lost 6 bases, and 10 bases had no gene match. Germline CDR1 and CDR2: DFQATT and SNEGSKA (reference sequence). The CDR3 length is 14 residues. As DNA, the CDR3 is TGCAGTGCGGGCCTAGCGGTCGTCCCCTACGAGCAGTACTTC. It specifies CSAGLAVVPYEQYF.

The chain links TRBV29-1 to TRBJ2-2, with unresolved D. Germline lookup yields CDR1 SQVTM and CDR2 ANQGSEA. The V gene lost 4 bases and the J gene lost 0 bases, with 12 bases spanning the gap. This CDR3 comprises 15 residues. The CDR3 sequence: CSVGGQRANTGELFF. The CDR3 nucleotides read TGCAGCGTTGGCGGCCAGCGCGCGAACACCGGGGAGCTGTTTTTT.

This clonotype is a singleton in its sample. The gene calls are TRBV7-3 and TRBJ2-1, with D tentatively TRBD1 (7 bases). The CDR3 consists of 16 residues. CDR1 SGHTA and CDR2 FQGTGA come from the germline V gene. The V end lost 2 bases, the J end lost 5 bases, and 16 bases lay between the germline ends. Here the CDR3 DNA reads TGTGCCAGCAGCTTACAAGGCGGGACAGTTCACAATGAGCAGTTCTTC. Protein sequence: CASSLQGGTVHNEQFF.

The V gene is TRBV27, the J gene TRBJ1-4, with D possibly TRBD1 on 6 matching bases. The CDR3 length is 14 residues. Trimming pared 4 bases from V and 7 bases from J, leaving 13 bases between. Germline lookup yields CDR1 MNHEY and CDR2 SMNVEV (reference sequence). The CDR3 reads CASSSPRGREKLFF. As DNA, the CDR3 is TGTGCCAGCAGTTCCCCCAGGGGACGTGAAAAACTGTTTTTT. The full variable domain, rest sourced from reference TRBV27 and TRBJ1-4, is EAQVTQNPRYLITVTGKKLTVTCSQNMNHEYMSWYRQDPGLGLRQIYYSMNVEVTDKGDVPEGYKVSRKEKRNFPLILESPSPNQTSLYFCASSSPRGREKLFFGSGTQLSVL.

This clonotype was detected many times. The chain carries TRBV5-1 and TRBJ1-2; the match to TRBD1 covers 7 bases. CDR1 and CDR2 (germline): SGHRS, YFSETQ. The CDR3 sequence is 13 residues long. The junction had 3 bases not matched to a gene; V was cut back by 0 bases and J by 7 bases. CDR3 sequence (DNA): TGCGCCAGCAGCTTGGAGCAGGGGGGTGGCTACACCTTC. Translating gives CASSLEQGGGYTF.

CDR3 coding DNA: TGTGCCAGCAGAACTCAGGGGAGAGGGGATACGCAGTATTTT. Protein product: CASRTQGRGDTQYF. The rearrangement joins TRBV12-3 or TRBV12-4 to TRBJ2-3, with D perhaps TRBD1 (6 bases). The CDR3 extends over 14 amino acids. Trimming shortened V by 6 bases and J by 6 bases, and 16 bases separated the two germline ends.

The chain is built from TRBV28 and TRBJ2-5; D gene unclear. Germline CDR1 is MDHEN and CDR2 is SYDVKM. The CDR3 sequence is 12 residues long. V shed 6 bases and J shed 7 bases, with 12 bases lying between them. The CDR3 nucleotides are TGTGCCAGCAGACCCAGTCCCGGGACCCAGTACTTC. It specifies CASRPSPGTQYF.

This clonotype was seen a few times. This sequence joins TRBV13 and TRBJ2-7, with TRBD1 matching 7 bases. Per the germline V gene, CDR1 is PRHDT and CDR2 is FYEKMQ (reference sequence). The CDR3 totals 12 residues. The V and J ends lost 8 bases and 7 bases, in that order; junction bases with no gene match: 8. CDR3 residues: CASEGQRNEQYF. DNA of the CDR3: TGTGCCAGCGAGGGACAGAGGAATGAGCAGTACTTC.

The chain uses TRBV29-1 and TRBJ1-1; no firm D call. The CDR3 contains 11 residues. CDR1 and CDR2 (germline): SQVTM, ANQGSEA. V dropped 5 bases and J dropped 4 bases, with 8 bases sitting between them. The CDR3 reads CSVTDGTEAFF. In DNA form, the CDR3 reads TGCAGCGTTACGGACGGCACTGAAGCTTTCTTT.

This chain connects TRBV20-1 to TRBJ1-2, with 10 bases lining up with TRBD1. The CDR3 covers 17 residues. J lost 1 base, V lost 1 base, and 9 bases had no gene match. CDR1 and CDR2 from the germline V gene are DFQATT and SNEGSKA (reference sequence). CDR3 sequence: CSARGDGTGVVNYGYTF. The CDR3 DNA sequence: TGCAGTGCTAGAGGGGACGGGACAGGGGTTGTTAACTATGGCTACACCTTC.

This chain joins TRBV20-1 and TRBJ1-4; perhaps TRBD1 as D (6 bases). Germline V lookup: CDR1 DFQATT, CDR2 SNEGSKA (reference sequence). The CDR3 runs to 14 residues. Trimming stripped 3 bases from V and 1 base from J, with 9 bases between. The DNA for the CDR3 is TGCAGTGCTAGCCGGACAGTAACTAATGAAAAACTGTTTTTT. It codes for CSASRTVTNEKLFF.

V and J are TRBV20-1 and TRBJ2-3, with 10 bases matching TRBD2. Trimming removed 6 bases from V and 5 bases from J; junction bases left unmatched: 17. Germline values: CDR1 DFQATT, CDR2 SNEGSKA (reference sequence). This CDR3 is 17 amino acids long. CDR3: CSARHRASGSLEDTQYF. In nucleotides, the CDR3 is TGCAGTGCCCGCCATCGGGCTAGCGGGAGTCTCGAAGATACGCAGTATTTT.